One sample yielded the 30 T cell receptor beta chains listed below, sequenced in a study of OX40 agonist ivuxolimab in advanced cancers. Libraries were prepared by immunoSEQ multiplex PCR; TCRdb keeps only in-frame clonotypes and omits some of them. Of 15,000 to 20,000 clones listed, about 70% were seen once; the top ten hold around 35%. The sequencing here drew on CD4+ or CD8+ T cells sorted from blood, taken in a trial of the OX40 agonist ivuxolimab. The origin of the receptors is an adult with an advanced solid tumor such as melanoma, head and neck, liver or kidney cancer.

The rearrangement uses TRBV6-5 and TRBJ2-1, with a tentative D call TRBD2 (7 bases). Trimming took off 6 bases at V and 0 bases at J, with 9 bases between the two ends. CDR3 size: 14 residues. Germline V lookup: CDR1 MNHEY, CDR2 SVGAGI. The CDR3 DNA sequence: TGTGCCAGCAGGGGGGGGGCCTCCTACAATGAGCAGTTCTTC. This codes for CASRGGASYNEQFF.

This clone was recorded once. This chain uses TRBV19 with TRBJ1-2; TRBD1 agrees at 9 bases. The CDR3 covers 13 residues. Germline V gives CDR1 LNHDA, CDR2 SQIVND (reference sequence). After removal of 5 bases from V and 8 bases from J, the junction contained 6 bases not matched to a gene. The CDR3 loop is CASSPGTGTGYTF. The DNA of the CDR3 is TGTGCCAGTAGTCCCGGGACAGGGACCGGCTACACCTTC.

CDR3 in amino acids: CASSLEAGLLGYTF. The DNA of the CDR3 is TGTGCCAGCAGCTTGGAGGCAGGTTTATTAGGCTACACCTTC. This chain connects TRBV5-4 to TRBJ1-2; no clear D. In germline, CDR1 is SGHNT, CDR2 YYREEE (reference sequence). The CDR3 totals 14 residues. The V gene lost 0 bases and the J gene lost 8 bases, with 14 bases spanning the gap.

This chain uses TRBV7-9 with TRBJ2-1; TRBD1 matches at 7 bases. J lost 5 bases, V lost 0 bases, and 4 bases had no gene match. The germline V gene has CDR1 SEHNR and CDR2 FQNEAQ (reference sequence). The CDR3 has 15 amino acids. The DNA for the CDR3 is TGTGCCAGCAGCTTAGCACAGGGACAGCACAATGAGCAGTTCTTC. Translated, it gives CASSLAQGQHNEQFF.

This chain joins TRBV30 and TRBJ1-1; D not resolved. CDR1 and CDR2 (germline): GTSNPN, SVGIG (reference sequence). Trimming shortened V by 0 bases and J by 1 base, and 6 bases separated the two germline ends. CDR3 length equals 13 residues. Here the CDR3 DNA reads TGTGCCTGGAGTGTAACCAAGAACACTGAAGCTTTCTTT. This sequence encodes CAWSVTKNTEAFF.

The chain uses TRBV7-9 and TRBJ2-3; perhaps TRBD1 as D (8 bases). This CDR3 has 16 residues. Germline CDR1 is SEHNR and CDR2 is FQNEAQ (reference sequence). Trimming shortened V by 5 bases and J by 4 bases, and 19 bases separated the two germline ends. CDR3 in DNA: TGTGCCAGCAGCACACCGGACAGGGAGGGTGCAGATACGCAGTATTTT. Translation gives CASSTPDREGADTQYF. The variable domain in full, with the rest retrieved from reference TRBV7-9 and TRBJ2-3, is DTGVSQNPRHKITKRGQNVTFRCDPISEHNRLYWYRQTLGQGPEFLTYFQNEAQLEKSRLLSDRFSAERPKGSFSTLEIQRTEQGDSAMYLCASSTPDREGADTQYFGPGTRLTVL.

The V call is TRBV7-6, the J call TRBJ2-2; weak D call: TRBD2 (6 bases). The CDR3 contains 14 residues. Trimming took 2 bases from V and 7 from J, leaving 11 bases between them. Germline V gives CDR1 SGHVS, CDR2 FNYEAQ. CDR3 nucleotide sequence: TGTGCCAGCAGCTTACAACTAGCAGGCGGGGAGCTGTTTTTT. Protein sequence: CASSLQLAGGELFF.

This clone turned up a few times. The chain joins TRBV27 to TRBJ2-6, with D possibly matching TRBD2 (7 bases). The CDR3 covers 18 residues. In germline, CDR1 is MNHEY, CDR2 SMNVEV (reference sequence). The V end lost 2 bases, the J end lost 0 bases, and 14 bases lay between the germline ends. The DNA for the CDR3 is TGTGCCAGCAGTTTAACGGGGGGCTTACCCTCTGGGGCCAACGTCCTGACTTTC. This encodes CASSLTGGLPSGANVLTF. Supplemented by reference TRBV27 and TRBJ2-6, the full variable domain reads EAQVTQNPRYLITVTGKKLTVTCSQNMNHEYMSWYRQDPGLGLRQIYYSMNVEVTDKGDVPEGYKVSRKEKRNFPLILESPSPNQTSLYFCASSLTGGLPSGANVLTFGAGSRLTVL.

A single count supports this clone. The J gene is TRBJ2-3, the V gene TRBV4-1, with 8 bases lining up with TRBD2. The CDR3 covers 17 residues. Germline loops: CDR1 MGHRA, CDR2 YSYEKL. The V segment lost 1 base and the J segment 2 bases; nucleotides outside the gene matches: 8. CDR3 nucleotides: TGCGCCAGCAGCCAAGCCCCCTTCGGGGGGGACACAGATACGCAGTATTTT. Protein product: CASSQAPFGGDTDTQYF.

The chain employs TRBV7-6 and TRBJ1-1; no definite D call. This CDR3 is 18 amino acids long. V dropped 5 bases and J dropped 3 bases, with 25 bases sitting between them. The germline CDR1 and CDR2 sequences are SGHVS and FNYEAQ. CDR3 loop: CASSPWGPVGKEDTEAFF. The CDR3 DNA sequence: TGTGCCAGCAGCCCTTGGGGTCCGGTTGGTAAAGAGGACACTGAAGCTTTCTTT.

The chain uses TRBV7-2 and TRBJ2-7; D is perhaps TRBD1 (6 bases). Germline CDR1 is SGHTA and CDR2 is FQGNSA. V was trimmed by 1 base and J by 4 bases, leaving 11 bases between them. The CDR3 extends over 14 amino acids. The CDR3 loop is CASSLGTAVYEQYF. CDR3 nucleotide sequence: TGTGCCAGCAGCTTAGGGACAGCGGTATACGAGCAGTACTTC.

The chain links TRBV19 to TRBJ2-1; 7 nucleotides align to TRBD2. This CDR3 spans 15 amino acids. The trim removed 5 bases at V and 2 bases at J, leaving 6 bases unmatched. The germline gives CDR1 LNHDA, CDR2 SQIVND (reference sequence). CDR3 in amino acids: CASSPYSGTYNEQFF. The CDR3 DNA is TGTGCCAGTAGTCCCTACAGCGGGACCTACAATGAGCAGTTCTTC.

J is TRBJ1-3 and V is TRBV5-8; 7 bases are a match to TRBD1. The J segment lost 2 bases and the V segment lost 0 bases, leaving 2 bases of the junction unmatched. The CDR3 is made up of 15 amino acids. Germline V CDR1 and CDR2: SGHTS, YDEGEE. CDR3 sequence reads: CASSLGTGTGNTIYF. Here the CDR3 DNA reads TGTGCCAGCAGCTTGGGGACAGGCACTGGAAACACCATATATTTT.

This sequence joins TRBV9 and TRBJ2-7; TRBD1 aligns across 9 bases. The germline gives CDR1 SGDLS, CDR2 YYNGEE. The CDR3 consists of 14 residues. J lost 5 bases, V lost 0 bases, and 3 bases had no gene match. CDR3: CASSVGDRVNEQYF. CDR3 bases: TGTGCCAGCAGCGTAGGGGACAGGGTGAACGAGCAGTACTTC.

The chain uses TRBV28 and TRBJ2-6, with D unclear. The germline V gene encodes CDR1 MDHEN and CDR2 SYDVKM. Trimming took off 4 bases at V and 2 bases at J, with 6 bases between the two ends. This CDR3 has 14 residues. CDR3 sequence reads: CASSSSPGANVLTF. CDR3 nucleotides: TGTGCCAGCAGTTCAAGCCCTGGGGCCAACGTCCTGACTTTC.

The chain links TRBV27 to TRBJ1-1; 7 bases are shared with TRBD1. The V gene end was trimmed by 5 bases and the J gene end by 7 bases; junction bases not matched to a gene: 10. From germline, CDR1 is MNHEY and CDR2 SMNVEV (reference sequence). This CDR3 has 14 residues. The CDR3 coding sequence is TGTGCCAGCAGTACCAACAGGGGCGCGGGTGAAGCTTTCTTT. It yields the protein CASSTNRGAGEAFF.

The chain links TRBV4-3 to TRBJ1-1; no definite D call. The CDR3 runs to 13 residues. Per germline, CDR1 LGHNA and CDR2 YSLEER. V lost 3 bases and J 2 bases, leaving 7 bases between the germline ends. Here the CDR3 reads CASSQTRNTEAFF. CDR3 sequence (DNA): TGCGCCAGCAGCCAGACCCGTAACACTGAAGCTTTCTTT.

This sequence joins TRBV11-3 and TRBJ2-7, with D perhaps being TRBD1 or TRBD2 (5 bases each). V was shortened by 5 bases and J by 5 bases, with 19 bases between the two germline ends. Germline lookup yields CDR1 SGHNT and CDR2 YENEEA. This CDR3 contains 15 residues. The CDR3 bases are TGTGCCAGCAGCCTGAGAGGGGAAAGTGATCACGAGCAGTACTTC. Its protein product is CASSLRGESDHEQYF. The full variable domain, completed using reference TRBV11-3 and TRBJ2-7, is EAGVVQSPRYKIIEKKQPVAFWCNPISGHNTLYWYLQNLGQGPELLIRYENEEAVDDSQLPKDRFSAERLKGVDSTLKIQPAELGDSAVYLCASSLRGESDHEQYFGPGTRLTVT.

The rearrangement joins TRBV15 to TRBJ1-2; the D gene is possibly TRBD1 (5 bases). The CDR3 covers 12 residues. Trimming pared 4 bases from V and 4 bases from J, leaving 7 bases between. CDR1 and CDR2 (germline): LNHNV, YYDKDF (reference sequence). The CDR3 DNA follows: TGTGCCACCAGCAACAGGTTCTATGGCTACACCTTC. Residues: CATSNRFYGYTF.

The CDR3 DNA sequence: TGTGCCAGTAGTATAGAGGCAGGGGGGAACACCGGGGAGCTGTTTTTT. Amino acids: CASSIEAGGNTGELFF. This chain joins TRBV19 and TRBJ2-2; 7 bases are shared with TRBD1. V gave up 0 bases and J gave up 1 base; unmatched junction bases: 2. The CDR3 runs 16 residues. The germline V gene encodes CDR1 LNHDA and CDR2 SQIVND (reference sequence).

The chain carries TRBV5-6 and TRBJ2-7; 9 bases map to TRBD2. Germline assignment: CDR1 SGHDT and CDR2 YYEEEE. Trimming removed 3 bases from V and 2 bases from J; junction bases left unmatched: 9. The CDR3 loop spans 16 amino acids. CDR3 residues: CASSYQTSGTTYEQYF. CDR3 nucleotides: TGTGCCAGCAGCTATCAGACTAGCGGCACAACCTACGAGCAGTACTTC.

The V and J genes are TRBV2 and TRBJ2-2; TRBD2 aligns across 11 bases. From germline, CDR1 is SNHLY and CDR2 FYNNEI. The trim removed 7 bases at V and 1 base at J, leaving 5 bases unmatched. The CDR3 is 16 amino acids. The CDR3 spells CASNGLAGGNTGELFF. The CDR3 bases are TGTGCCAGCAACGGACTAGCGGGCGGGAACACCGGGGAGCTGTTTTTT.

The rearrangement uses TRBV27 and TRBJ2-2, with a possible D match to TRBD1 (5 bases). The CDR3 spans 14 residues. Trimming removed 4 bases at V and 4 bases at J, with 10 bases between. CDR1 is MNHEY and CDR2 is SMNVEV in the germline V gene (reference sequence). Here the CDR3 reads CASSSRRVTGELFF. Here the CDR3 DNA reads TGTGCCAGCAGTTCGCGCAGGGTCACCGGGGAGCTGTTTTTT.

This chain connects TRBV19 to TRBJ1-5; TRBD1 aligns across 7 bases. Germline assignment: CDR1 LNHDA and CDR2 SQIVND (reference sequence). The trim removed 1 base at V and 1 base at J, leaving 1 base unmatched. This CDR3 comprises 15 residues. CDR3 bases: TGTGCCAGTAGTATAGGGGACAGAAGCAATCAGCCCCAGCATTTT. Its translation is CASSIGDRSNQPQHF.

This chain's CDR3 is CAWTTGTENSPLHF. The CDR3 nucleotides read TGTGCCTGGACCACCGGGACAGAGAATTCACCCCTCCACTTT. V and J are TRBV30 and TRBJ1-6; 7 nucleotides line up with TRBD1. CDR1 GTSNPN and CDR2 SVGIG come from the germline V gene (reference sequence). The junction had 7 bases not matched to a gene; V was cut back by 4 bases and J by 7 bases. The CDR3 has 14 residues. The full variable domain, its missing parts supplied by reference TRBV30 and TRBJ1-6, is SQTIHQWPATLVQPVGSPLSLECTVEGTSNPNLYWYRQAAGRGLQLLFYSVGIGQISSEVPQNLSASRPQDRQFILSSKKLLLSDSGFYLCAWTTGTENSPLHFGNGTRLTVT.

This chain joins TRBV11-2 and TRBJ1-2, with no clear D. Trimming left V 6 bases short and J 8 bases short, with 13 bases between. The CDR3 sequence is 12 residues long. Germline assignment: CDR1 SGHAT and CDR2 FQNNGV. The CDR3 reads CASRPWLGGYTF. The CDR3 nucleotides read TGTGCCAGCAGGCCATGGCTGGGGGGCTACACCTTC.

This clone was counted a few times. The chain employs TRBV19 and TRBJ2-7; possible D gene TRBD1, 7 bases. This CDR3 contains 14 residues. CDR1 and CDR2 from the germline V gene are LNHDA and SQIVND (reference sequence). Deletions cut 3 bases from V and 2 bases from J, with 11 bases between. The CDR3 coding sequence is TGTGCCAGTAGTATTGGCAGGGGGGCCTACGAGCAGTACTTC. It is translated as CASSIGRGAYEQYF.

This clone showed up just a few times. The CDR3: CASSTQTPQLSYEQYF. CDR3 DNA sequence: TGTGCCAGCAGTACCCAGACACCCCAGCTCTCCTACGAGCAGTACTTC. The rearrangement links TRBV27 to TRBJ2-7; D ambiguous. The V end lost 5 bases, the J end lost 0 bases, and 17 bases lay between the germline ends. Germline CDR1 reads MNHEY; CDR2 reads SMNVEV (reference sequence). This CDR3 region has 16 residues.

The DNA of the CDR3 is TGTGCCAGCAGTTCGTTGACAGAGGACACTGAAGCTTTCTTT. Protein: CASSSLTEDTEAFF. This sequence joins TRBV6-6 and TRBJ1-1, with D possibly TRBD1 on 5 matching bases. The ends were cut back, 4 bases at V and 3 bases at J, with 12 bases in the middle. Germline lookup yields CDR1 MNHNY and CDR2 SVGAGI (reference sequence). This CDR3 comprises 14 residues.

This clone has more than one count but fewer than ten. This sequence joins TRBV5-6 and TRBJ2-6, with D unresolved. In germline, CDR1 is SGHDT, CDR2 YYEEEE. This CDR3 is built from 15 residues. V lost 0 bases and J lost 0, with 4 bases in between. CDR3 coding DNA: TGTGCCAGCAGCTTGGGAGGCTCTGGGGCCAACGTCCTGACTTTC. It encodes CASSLGGSGANVLTF.